This entry concerns a single T cell receptor beta chain. The CDR3 is 14 residues long. Germline values: CDR1 SGHRS, CDR2 YFSETQ. Trimming cost V 4 bases and J 3 bases; bases outside gene matches: 6. Clinical histories supplied by participants themselves formed the basis of cohort assignment. This sample was included in a study of blood T cell repertoires in COVID-19. Study as a whole: Samples taken during acute and convalescent COVID-19 were collected in the United States, Italy and Spain.

Assay: immunoSEQ multiplex PCR; the TCRdb copy retains only in-frame clones and omits some. Among approximately 150,000 clones listed, roughly 80% were seen once. The J gene is TRBJ1-1, the V gene TRBV5-1, with TRBD1 matching 7 bases. The receptor was derived from a woman aged 40 to 50 with acute COVID-19. Sequencing was done on a sample of PBMCs or T cells enriched from blood (not recorded which). In nucleotides, the CDR3 is TGCGCCAGCAGCAAAGGGACAGCCTACACTGAAGCTTTCTTT. This translates into CASSKGTAYTEAFF.